One and the same sample provided the 32 T cell receptor beta chains below, sequenced in a study of T cell responses to AZD1222 COVID-19 vaccine. TCRdb's copy holds only in-frame clones and misses some; the assay was immunoSEQ multiplex PCR. The sample contains about 120,000 clones, just over 90% of which appear only once. The material sequenced was peripheral blood, taken 28 days after the second AZD1222 dose. These receptors all come from an adult who received the AZD1222 COVID-19 vaccine.

This chain connects TRBV7-2 to TRBJ1-5; D unclear. This CDR3 is 16 amino acids long. With 2 bases removed from V and 0 bases from J, the gap between germline ends came to 11 bases. Germline lookup yields CDR1 SGHTA and CDR2 FQGNSA. CDR3 protein: CASSLLGPHSNQPQHF. The CDR3 region has the DNA TGTGCCAGCAGCTTACTTGGGCCCCATAGCAATCAGCCCCAGCATTTT.

V and J are TRBV21-1 and TRBJ1-3. TRBV21-1 is deemed a pseudogene. The CDR3 covers 16 residues. As DNA, the CDR3 is TGTGCCAGCACCCTGAGAGACGGAACCTCTGGAAACACCATATATTTT. As protein: CASTLRDGTSGNTIYF.

The CDR3 is CASALAASTDTQYF. In DNA, the CDR3 is TGTGCCAGTGCCCTAGCGGCCAGCACAGATACGCAGTATTTT. This chain links TRBV2 with TRBJ2-3, with 7 bases that match TRBD2. The CDR3 has 14 amino acids. Per germline, CDR1 SNHLY and CDR2 FYNNEI. J gave up 0 bases and V 9 bases, and 6 bases lay outside the gene matches.

The rearrangement joins TRBV3-1 (or the pseudogene TRBV3-2) to TRBJ2-2; a possible D gene is TRBD1 (6 bases). The CDR3 sequence is 14 residues long. The germline V gene has CDR1 LGHDT and CDR2 YNNKEL (reference sequence). The V and J ends lost 2 bases and 4 bases respectively, with 8 bases between them. The CDR3 bases are TGTGCCAGCAGCCAACAGGGGACCACCGGGGAGCTGTTTTTT. It specifies CASSQQGTTGELFF.

This rearrangement joins TRBV2 to TRBJ2-7; tentatively, D is TRBD1 or TRBD2 (6 bases each). The germline V gene has CDR1 SNHLY and CDR2 FYNNEI. The V end lost 4 bases, the J end lost 4 bases, and 14 bases lay between the germline ends. CDR3 length: 14 residues. The CDR3 DNA sequence: TGTGCCAGCAGTGTTAACAGGGAGGCGTACGAGCAGTACTTC. It translates to CASSVNREAYEQYF.

This chain connects TRBV18 to TRBJ2-5; 14 bases are shared with TRBD2. From germline, CDR1 is KGHSH and CDR2 LQKENI. This CDR3 region has 18 residues. Germline trimming cut 3 bases from V and 5 bases from J; bases unmatched to any gene: 11. CDR3 in amino acids: CASSPRRLAGGAAETQYF. CDR3 bases: TGTGCCAGCTCACCGAGGAGACTAGCGGGAGGGGCGGCGGAGACCCAGTACTTC.

CDR3 coding DNA: TGCGCCAGCAGCTTGTCATTTAGCGGATCCTACAATGAGCAGTTCTTC. Translation gives CASSLSFSGSYNEQFF. V is TRBV5-1 and J is TRBJ2-1; D might be TRBD2 (6 bases). CDR3 length: 16 residues. Trimming cost V 1 base and J 1 base, with 12 bases left between them. CDR1 SGHRS and CDR2 YFSETQ come from the germline V gene.

The chain links TRBV6-1 to TRBJ1-5; the D is unclear. Trimming removed 3 bases from V and 0 bases from J, with 12 bases in between. Germline V CDR1 and CDR2: MNHNS, SASEGT. The CDR3 consists of 16 residues. CDR3 amino acids: CASSDLSFFSNQPQHF. The CDR3 bases are TGTGCCAGCAGTGATTTGTCTTTTTTTAGCAATCAGCCCCAGCATTTT.

This chain uses TRBV19 with TRBJ1-5; D gene ambiguous. V lost 6 bases and J lost 4, with 16 bases in between. Germline V lookup: CDR1 LNHDA, CDR2 SQIVND (reference sequence). The CDR3 runs to 15 residues. Here the CDR3 reads CASSLLGRANQPQHF. CDR3 DNA: TGTGCCAGTAGCCTCCTGGGGAGGGCGAATCAGCCCCAGCATTTT.

This clone was picked up one time. The CDR3 is CASSQIPPDTQYF. The DNA for the CDR3 is TGCGCCAGCAGCCAAATCCCCCCGGATACGCAGTATTTT. The J gene is TRBJ2-3, the V gene TRBV5-1; no firm D call. V lost 4 bases and J lost 6, with 12 bases in between. From germline, CDR1 is SGHRS and CDR2 YFSETQ. The CDR3 is 13 amino acids.

The CDR3 here is CASSPFLSGPEAFF. CDR3 DNA: TGCGCCAGCAGCCCGTTTTTGAGTGGGCCTGAAGCTTTCTTT. The rearrangement links TRBV5-1 to TRBJ1-1; D remains unclear. The CDR3 covers 14 residues. V lost 4 bases, J lost 6 bases, and 16 bases lay in between. Per the germline V gene, CDR1 is SGHRS and CDR2 is YFSETQ.

This clone was observed once. CDR3 DNA: TGCGCCAGCAGCTTGGCCCGGAGAGTAAAGAATGAAAAACTGTTTTTT. It specifies CASSLARRVKNEKLFF. The chain links TRBV5-1 to TRBJ1-4; D gene uncertain. Germline V CDR1 and CDR2: SGHRS, YFSETQ. The CDR3 loop spans 16 amino acids. Trimming took off 0 bases at V and 5 bases at J, with 14 bases between the two ends.

J is TRBJ1-2 and V is TRBV11-2; the D gene is possibly TRBD1 (6 bases). The ends were cut back, 0 bases at V and 5 bases at J, with 13 bases in the middle. Germline V CDR1 and CDR2: SGHAT, FQNNGV. This CDR3 comprises 15 residues. The CDR3 loop is CASSLEIQGSYGYTF. DNA of the CDR3: TGTGCCAGCAGCTTAGAAATCCAGGGGTCGTATGGCTACACCTTC.

Written as DNA, the CDR3 is TGTGCCAGCAGCCAAGATGAGGGTCCTCCACCCCTCCACTTT. It encodes CASSQDEGPPPLHF. The V gene is TRBV4-2, the J gene TRBJ1-6; no definite D call. Trimming left V 0 bases short and J 11 bases short, with 11 bases between. From germline, CDR1 is LGHNA and CDR2 YNFKEQ. The CDR3 spans 14 residues.

The CDR3 here is CASSQGGSGWAGELFF. The CDR3 coding sequence is TGTGCCAGCAGCCAAGGTGGTAGCGGGTGGGCCGGGGAGCTGTTTTTT. V usage is TRBV4-2 and J usage is TRBJ2-2; 7 bases are shared with TRBD2. Losses at the gene ends were 1 base for V and 6 bases for J; bases not matched to a gene: 8. Germline V gene sequence: CDR1 LGHNA, CDR2 YNFKEQ. This CDR3 has 16 amino acids.

The rearrangement joins TRBV5-1 to TRBJ2-2, with D possibly being TRBD1 (7 bases). V was cut by 4 bases and J by 6 bases, with 16 bases left in between. Germline assignment: CDR1 SGHRS and CDR2 YFSETQ. The CDR3 totals 15 residues. CDR3 bases: TGCGCCAGCAGCCGACGACAGGGAGGCGCCGGGGAGCTGTTTTTT. Amino acids: CASSRRQGGAGELFF.

V usage is TRBV6-5 and J usage is TRBJ2-7, with 7 bases identical to TRBD2. This CDR3 has 12 amino acids. V lost 8 bases, J lost 3 bases, and 4 bases stayed unmatched. CDR1 MNHEY and CDR2 SVGAGI come from the germline V gene. The CDR3 DNA sequence: TGTGCCAGCTGGGAGGGCCGCTACGAGCAGTACTTC. This sequence encodes CASWEGRYEQYF.

On this clone itself: Other nucleotide sequences from this sample produce the same CDR3. The chain is built from TRBV6-5 and TRBJ1-1, with D possibly being TRBD1 (5 bases). There are 12 residues in the CDR3. In germline, CDR1 is MNHEY, CDR2 SVGAGI. V lost 0 bases and J 6 bases, leaving 5 bases between the germline ends. CDR3 sequence (DNA): TGTGCCAGCAGTTACTCGGGGGCTGAAGCTTTCTTT. Translating gives CASSYSGAEAFF.

The chain carries TRBV9 and TRBJ1-4; D call uncertain. CDR3 length: 15 amino acids. V was shortened by 0 bases and J by 8 bases, with 14 bases between the two germline ends. Germline loops: CDR1 SGDLS, CDR2 YYNGEE. The CDR3 loop reads CASSVGGVASEKLFF. CDR3 DNA sequence: TGTGCCAGCAGCGTAGGTGGGGTGGCTAGCGAAAAACTGTTTTTT.

The rearrangement uses TRBV7-9 and TRBJ1-5; D is possibly TRBD1 (5 bases). With 4 bases removed from V and 7 bases from J, the gap between germline ends came to 14 bases. Germline lookup yields CDR1 SEHNR and CDR2 FQNEAQ (reference sequence). The CDR3 extends over 14 amino acids. The CDR3 spells CASSWTGTPQPQHF. The CDR3 coding sequence is TGTGCCAGCAGCTGGACCGGGACTCCCCAGCCCCAGCATTTT.

This clone has a handful of counts. The V gene is TRBV6-5, the J gene TRBJ2-7; D unresolved. The germline V gene encodes CDR1 MNHEY and CDR2 SVGAGI. CDR3 length: 13 amino acids. V was trimmed by 5 bases and J by 2 bases, leaving 10 bases between them. Here the CDR3 DNA reads TGTGCCAGCAGTCTTGGTCCCGCCTACGAGCAGTACTTC. Translated: CASSLGPAYEQYF.

The gene calls are TRBV29-1 and TRBJ1-5, with unresolved D. The CDR3 consists of 13 residues. Per the germline V gene, CDR1 is SQVTM and CDR2 is ANQGSEA. V was trimmed by 4 bases and J by 0 bases, leaving 7 bases between them. CDR3 loop: CSVAGHSNQPQHF. DNA of the CDR3: TGCAGCGTTGCCGGCCATAGCAATCAGCCCCAGCATTTT. The full variable domain, with the rest looked up from reference TRBV29-1 and TRBJ1-5, is SAVISQKPSRDICQRGTSLTIQCQVDSQVTMMFWYRQQPGQSLTLIATANQGSEATYESGFVIDKFPISRPNLTFSTLTVSNMSPEDSSIYLCSVAGHSNQPQHFGDGTRLSIL.

CDR3 DNA: TGTGCCAACCAAGACAGGGCCATGGGATACACCTTC. It specifies CANQDRAMGYTF. The chain combines TRBV2 with TRBJ1-2, with 7 positions matching TRBD1. Germline V gene data show CDR1 as SNHLY and CDR2 as FYNNEI. The CDR3 loop spans 12 amino acids. The trim removed 10 bases at V and 11 bases at J, leaving 13 bases unmatched.

The CDR3 is CASSLSSMADTQYF. In DNA form, the CDR3 reads TGCGCCAGCAGCTTGTCTAGCATGGCAGATACGCAGTATTTT. The chain links TRBV5-1 to TRBJ2-3; perhaps TRBD2 as D (5 bases). Looked up from germline, CDR1 is SGHRS and CDR2 is YFSETQ. The CDR3 has 14 amino acids. V lost 1 base, J lost 4 bases, and 10 bases lay in between. The complete variable domain, with remaining parts taken from reference TRBV5-1 and TRBJ2-3, reads KAGVTQTPRYLIKTRGQQVTLSCSPISGHRSVSWYQQTPGQGLQFLFEYFSETQRNKGNFPGRFSGRQFSNSRSEMNVSTLELGDSALYLCASSLSSMADTQYFGPGTRLTVL.

The chain uses TRBV13 and TRBJ2-7, with 8 bases matching TRBD2. CDR3 length: 14 residues. Germline CDR1 and CDR2: PRHDT and FYEKMQ (reference sequence). J was trimmed by 2 bases and V by 2 bases; bases with no gene match: 2. CDR3: CASSLRAGAYEQYF. The CDR3 DNA reads TGTGCCAGCAGCTTAAGAGCGGGAGCCTACGAGCAGTACTTC.

This clone has just one count. The chain couples TRBV29-1 to TRBJ2-4; the match to TRBD1 covers 10 bases. The CDR3 has 14 amino acids. The V and J ends lost 4 bases and 5 bases, in that order; junction bases with no gene match: 5. Germline-derived CDR1 and CDR2 are SQVTM and ANQGSEA. CDR3 sequence reads: CSVVTGGVENIQYF. Here the CDR3 DNA reads TGCAGCGTTGTGACAGGGGGCGTTGAAAACATTCAGTACTTC.

The rearrangement uses TRBV6-5 and TRBJ1-5; TRBD1 is a possible D gene (6 bases). Germline loops: CDR1 MNHEY, CDR2 SVGAGI. This CDR3 is built from 13 residues. V was pared by 6 bases and J by 3 bases, with 9 bases between. In DNA form, the CDR3 reads TGTGCCAGCAGACGGGACAACAATCAGCCCCAGCATTTT. It is translated as CASRRDNNQPQHF.

This clone turned up a few times. This chain joins TRBV5-1 and TRBJ2-5; 9 bases are shared with TRBD1. Germline CDR1 reads SGHRS; CDR2 reads YFSETQ. The junction had 8 bases not matched to a gene; V was cut back by 4 bases and J by 4 bases. This CDR3 is 15 amino acids long. The CDR3 reads CASSPTPGQGETQYF. The CDR3 DNA reads TGCGCCAGCAGCCCAACCCCGGGACAGGGAGAGACCCAGTACTTC.

V gene TRBV30 combines with J gene TRBJ2-4; 9 bases match TRBD1. CDR3 length: 13 amino acids. V lost 0 bases, J lost 7 bases, and 1 base stayed unmatched. Per germline, CDR1 GTSNPN and CDR2 SVGIG (reference sequence). CDR3 bases: TGTGCCTGGAGTGTACAGGGGGCGAACATTCAGTACTTC. This gives the protein CAWSVQGANIQYF.

This clone showed up just once. J is TRBJ2-1 and V is TRBV4-1; 7 bases agree with TRBD2. CDR1 is MGHRA, CDR2 YSYEKL, per germline. CDR3 length equals 14 residues. Trimming cost V 7 bases and J 0 bases; bases outside gene matches: 3. The CDR3 DNA reads as TGCGCCAGCACTGGCGGGAGCTCCTACAATGAGCAGTTCTTC. Its protein is CASTGGSSYNEQFF.

The rearrangement uses TRBV27 and TRBJ2-7, with D perhaps matching TRBD2 (5 bases). V lost 3 bases and J lost 2, with 8 bases in between. CDR3 size: 13 residues. Germline CDR1 and CDR2: MNHEY and SMNVEV (reference sequence). CDR3 loop: CASSFQRPYEQYF. Written as DNA, the CDR3 is TGTGCCAGCAGTTTCCAGCGGCCCTACGAGCAGTACTTC.

This chain uses TRBV19 with TRBJ1-6; D is perhaps TRBD1 (6 bases). The V end was cut by 4 bases, the J end by 10 bases, with 14 bases between. The CDR3 is made up of 14 amino acids. Germline V gene lookup returns CDR1 LNHDA and CDR2 SQIVND (reference sequence). CDR3 coding DNA: TGTGCCAGTAGTAAACAGGGTGTTGGATCACCCCTCCACTTT. It codes for CASSKQGVGSPLHF.